These T cell receptor beta chains were read from a single sample in a study of T cells in tuberculosis. The protocol was immunoSEQ multiplex PCR, while the TCRdb copy is restricted to in-frame clones and leaves out a portion. This table has about 43,000 clones, 95% appearing once. The sample comprised PBMCs. The origin of the receptors is a donor aged 10 to 29 with latent tuberculosis or without tuberculosis infection. The CDR3 runs from the conserved cysteine through the conserved F or W. A D gene is named only where the DNA matches it firmly.

d_call	v_call	j_call	cdr3_nt	cdr3_aa
TRBD1	TRBV14	TRBJ1-2	TGTGCCAGCAGCCTGACAGGGGACTATGGCTACACCTTC	CASSLTGDYGYTF
.	TRBV5-6	TRBJ1-1	TGTGCCAGCAGCTTATCGGGAGGGGAAGCTTTCTTT	CASSLSGGEAFF
TRBD2	TRBV30	TRBJ2-3	TGTGCCTGGAGTCGGAGACCGGGGGGTCTCGCAGATACGCAGTATTTT	CAWSRRPGGLADTQYF
TRBD1	TRBV6-1	TRBJ1-5	TGTGCCAGCAGCCGGGACAGGGTTGATCAGCCCCAGCATTTT	CASSRDRVDQPQHF
.	TRBV6-1	TRBJ1-1	TGTGCCAGCAAGAGCTTTGGTGAAGCTTTCTTT	CASKSFGEAFF
TRBD1	TRBV7-9	TRBJ1-6	TGTGCCAGCAGCCGCGGGACAGGGTCACCCCTCCACTTT	CASSRGTGSPLHF
.	TRBV11-3	TRBJ2-7	TGTGCCAGCAGCTTAGACAGGTATTCCTACGAGCAGTACTTC	CASSLDRYSYEQYF
TRBD1	TRBV25-1	TRBJ2-1	TGTGCCAGCACAATCGGGACAGGACACAATGAGCAGTTCTTC	CASTIGTGHNEQFF
TRBD1	TRBV27	TRBJ2-2	TGTGCCAGCAGTTTCCGACCCAGGGGGCGCGGCGGGGAGCTGTTTTTT	CASSFRPRGRGGELFF
TRBD1	TRBV7-8	TRBJ2-7	TGTGCCAGCAGACCCGGGACAGCTTCCTACGAGCAGTACTTC	CASRPGTASYEQYF